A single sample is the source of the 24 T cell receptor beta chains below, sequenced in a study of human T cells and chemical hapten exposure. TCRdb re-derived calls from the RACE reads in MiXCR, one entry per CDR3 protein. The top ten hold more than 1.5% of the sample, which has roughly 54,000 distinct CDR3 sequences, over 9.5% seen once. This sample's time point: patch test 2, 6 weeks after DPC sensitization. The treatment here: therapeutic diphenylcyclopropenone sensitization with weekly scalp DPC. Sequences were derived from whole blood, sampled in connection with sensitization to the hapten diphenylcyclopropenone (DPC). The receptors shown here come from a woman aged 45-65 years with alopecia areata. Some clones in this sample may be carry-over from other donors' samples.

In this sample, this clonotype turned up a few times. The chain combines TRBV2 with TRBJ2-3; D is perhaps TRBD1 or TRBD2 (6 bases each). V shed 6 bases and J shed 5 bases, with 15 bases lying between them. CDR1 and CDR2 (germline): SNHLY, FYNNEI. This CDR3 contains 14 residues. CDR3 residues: CASRNSGAKDTQYF. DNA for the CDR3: TGTGCCAGCAGGAACTCGGGGGCTAAAGATACGCAGTATTTT.

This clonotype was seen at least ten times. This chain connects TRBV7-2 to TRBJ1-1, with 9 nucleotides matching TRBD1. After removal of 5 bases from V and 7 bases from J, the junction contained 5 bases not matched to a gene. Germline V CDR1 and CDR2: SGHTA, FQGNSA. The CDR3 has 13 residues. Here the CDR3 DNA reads TGTGCCAGCAGCATGACAGGGGGTGTTGAAGCTTTCTTT. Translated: CASSMTGGVEAFF.

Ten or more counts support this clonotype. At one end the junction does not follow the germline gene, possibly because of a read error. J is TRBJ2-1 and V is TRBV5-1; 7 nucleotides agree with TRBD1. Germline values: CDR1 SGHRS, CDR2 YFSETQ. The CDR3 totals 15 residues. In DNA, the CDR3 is TGTGCCAGCAGTTCGACAGGGAGCTCCTACAATGAGCAGTTCTTC. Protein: CASSSTGSSYNEQFF. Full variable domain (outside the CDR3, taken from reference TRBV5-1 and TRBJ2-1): KAGVTQTPRYLIKTRGQQVTLSCSPISGHRSVSWYQQTPGQGLQFLFEYFSETQRNKGNFPGRFSGRQFSNSRSEMNVSTLELGDSALYLCASSSTGSSYNEQFFGPGTRLTVL.

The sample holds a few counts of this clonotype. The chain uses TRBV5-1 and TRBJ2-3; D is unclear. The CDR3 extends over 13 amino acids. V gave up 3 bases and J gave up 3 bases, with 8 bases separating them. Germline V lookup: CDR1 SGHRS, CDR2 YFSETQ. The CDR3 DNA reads TGCGCCAGCAGCTCAGCCGGGACAGATACGCAGTATTTT. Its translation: CASSSAGTDTQYF.

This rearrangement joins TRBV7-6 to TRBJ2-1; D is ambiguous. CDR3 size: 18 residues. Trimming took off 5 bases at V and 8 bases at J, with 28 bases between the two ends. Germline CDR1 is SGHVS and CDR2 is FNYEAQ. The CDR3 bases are TGTGCCAGCAGCCCCCAACCAGCACCTGGGGTAGTGAGAGATGAGCAGTTCTTC. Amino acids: CASSPQPAPGVVRDEQFF.

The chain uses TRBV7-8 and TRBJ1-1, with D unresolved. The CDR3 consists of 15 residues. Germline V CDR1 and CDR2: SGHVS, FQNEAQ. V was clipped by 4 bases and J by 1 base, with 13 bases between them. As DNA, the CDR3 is TGTGCCAGCAGCTCCCGCGAAGCGACGAACACTGAAGCTTTCTTT. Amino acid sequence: CASSSREATNTEAFF.

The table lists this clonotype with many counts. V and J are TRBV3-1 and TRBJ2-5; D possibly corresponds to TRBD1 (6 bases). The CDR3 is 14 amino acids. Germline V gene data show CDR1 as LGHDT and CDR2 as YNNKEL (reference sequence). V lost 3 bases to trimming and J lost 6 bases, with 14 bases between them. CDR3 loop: CASSQGQGQQTQYF. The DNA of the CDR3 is TGTGCCAGCAGCCAGGGGCAGGGGCAACAGACCCAGTACTTC.

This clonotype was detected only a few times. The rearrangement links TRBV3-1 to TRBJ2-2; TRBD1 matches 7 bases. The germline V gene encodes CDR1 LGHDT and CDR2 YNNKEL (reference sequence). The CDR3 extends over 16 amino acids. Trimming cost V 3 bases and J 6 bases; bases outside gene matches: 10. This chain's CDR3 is CASSHRQGDMAGELFF. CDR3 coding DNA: TGTGCCAGCAGCCATCGACAGGGAGATATGGCCGGGGAGCTGTTTTTT.

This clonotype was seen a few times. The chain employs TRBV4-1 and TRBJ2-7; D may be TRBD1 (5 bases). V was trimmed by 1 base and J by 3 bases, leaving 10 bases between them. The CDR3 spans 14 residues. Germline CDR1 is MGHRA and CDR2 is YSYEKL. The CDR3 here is CASSQAGQDYEQYF. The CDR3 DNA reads TGCGCCAGCAGCCAAGCAGGACAAGACTACGAGCAGTACTTC.

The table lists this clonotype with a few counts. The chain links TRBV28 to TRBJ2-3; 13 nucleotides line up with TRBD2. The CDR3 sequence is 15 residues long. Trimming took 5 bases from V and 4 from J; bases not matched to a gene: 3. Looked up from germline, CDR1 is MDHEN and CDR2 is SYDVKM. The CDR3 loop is CASSTSGGAPDTQYF. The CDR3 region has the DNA TGTGCCAGCAGTACTAGCGGGGGGGCTCCAGATACGCAGTATTTT.

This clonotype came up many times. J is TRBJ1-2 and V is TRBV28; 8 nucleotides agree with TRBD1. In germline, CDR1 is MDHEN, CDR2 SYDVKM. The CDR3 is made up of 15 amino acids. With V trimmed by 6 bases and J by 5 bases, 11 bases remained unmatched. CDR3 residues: CASSIALDRAYGYTF. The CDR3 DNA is TGTGCCAGCAGCATAGCCTTGGACAGGGCATATGGCTACACCTTC.

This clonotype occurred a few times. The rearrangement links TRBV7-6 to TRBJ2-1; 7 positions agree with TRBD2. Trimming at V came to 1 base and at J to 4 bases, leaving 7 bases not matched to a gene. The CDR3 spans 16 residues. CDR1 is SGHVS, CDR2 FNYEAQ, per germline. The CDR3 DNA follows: TGTGCCAGCAGCTTAGAAGCGGGGAGAATTTACAATGAGCAGTTCTTC. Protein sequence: CASSLEAGRIYNEQFF.

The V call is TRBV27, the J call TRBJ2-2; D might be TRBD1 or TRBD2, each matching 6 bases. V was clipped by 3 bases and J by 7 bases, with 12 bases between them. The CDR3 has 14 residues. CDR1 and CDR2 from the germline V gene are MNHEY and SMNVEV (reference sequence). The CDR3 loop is CASSLWGAIGELFF. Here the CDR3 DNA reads TGTGCCAGCAGTTTGTGGGGGGCGATCGGGGAGCTGTTTTTT.

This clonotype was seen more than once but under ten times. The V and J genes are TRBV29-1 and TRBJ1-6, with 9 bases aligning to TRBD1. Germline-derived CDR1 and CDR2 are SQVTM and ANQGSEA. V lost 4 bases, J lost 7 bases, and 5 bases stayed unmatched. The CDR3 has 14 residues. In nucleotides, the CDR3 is TGCAGCGTTGCTCTTGGGACAGGGAATTCACCCCTCCACTTT. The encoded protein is CSVALGTGNSPLHF.

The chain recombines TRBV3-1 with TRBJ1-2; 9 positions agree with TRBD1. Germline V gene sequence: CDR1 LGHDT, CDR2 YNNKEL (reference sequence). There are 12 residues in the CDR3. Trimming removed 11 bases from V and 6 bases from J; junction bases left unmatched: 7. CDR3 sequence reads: CASLDRGNGYTF. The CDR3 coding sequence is TGTGCCTCTCTGGACAGGGGTAATGGCTACACCTTC.

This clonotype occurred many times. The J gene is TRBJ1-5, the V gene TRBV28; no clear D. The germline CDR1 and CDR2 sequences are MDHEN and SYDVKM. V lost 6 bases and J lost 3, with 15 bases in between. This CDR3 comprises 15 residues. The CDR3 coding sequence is TGTGCCAGCAGCTTGGCCGATTGGGCCAATCAGCCCCAGCATTTT. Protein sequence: CASSLADWANQPQHF.

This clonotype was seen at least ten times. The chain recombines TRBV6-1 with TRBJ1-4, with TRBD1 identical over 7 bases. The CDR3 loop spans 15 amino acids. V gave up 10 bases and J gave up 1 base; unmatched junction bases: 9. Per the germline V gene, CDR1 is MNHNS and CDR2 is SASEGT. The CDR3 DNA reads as TGTGCCACATGGGACAGCGCCAGAACTAATGAAAAACTGTTTTTT. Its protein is CATWDSARTNEKLFF.

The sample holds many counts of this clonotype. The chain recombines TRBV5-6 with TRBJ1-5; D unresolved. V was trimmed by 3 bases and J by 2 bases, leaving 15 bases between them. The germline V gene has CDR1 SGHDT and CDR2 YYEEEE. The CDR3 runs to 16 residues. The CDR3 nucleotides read TGTGCCAGCAGCTACCGTGAACTTAGGGGCAATCAGCCCCAGCATTTT. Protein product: CASSYRELRGNQPQHF.

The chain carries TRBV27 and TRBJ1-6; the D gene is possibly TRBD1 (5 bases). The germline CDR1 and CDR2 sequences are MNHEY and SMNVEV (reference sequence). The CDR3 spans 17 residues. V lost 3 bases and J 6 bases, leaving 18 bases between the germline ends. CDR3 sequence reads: CASSFGTGRIFNSPLHF. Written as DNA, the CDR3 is TGTGCCAGCAGTTTTGGGACCGGACGGATATTTAATTCACCCCTCCACTTT.

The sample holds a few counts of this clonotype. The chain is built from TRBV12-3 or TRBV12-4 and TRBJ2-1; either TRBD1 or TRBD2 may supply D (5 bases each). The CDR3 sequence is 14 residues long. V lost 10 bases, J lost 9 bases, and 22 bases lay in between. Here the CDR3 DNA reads TGTGCCACCCAGACCTTGCGCTTCGGGACTGAGCAGTTCTTC. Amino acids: CATQTLRFGTEQFF.

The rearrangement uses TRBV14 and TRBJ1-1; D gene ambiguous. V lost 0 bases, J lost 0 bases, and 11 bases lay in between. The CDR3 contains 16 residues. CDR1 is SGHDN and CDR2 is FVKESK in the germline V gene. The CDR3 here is CASSQDLPAMNTEAFF. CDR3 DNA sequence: TGTGCCAGCAGCCAAGATCTTCCAGCCATGAACACTGAAGCTTTCTTT.

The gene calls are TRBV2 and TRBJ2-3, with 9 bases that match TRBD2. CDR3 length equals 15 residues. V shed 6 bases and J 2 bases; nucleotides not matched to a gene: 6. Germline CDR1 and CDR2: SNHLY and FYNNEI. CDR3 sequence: CASREERGVTDTQYF. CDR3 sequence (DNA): TGTGCCAGCAGGGAGGAGCGGGGGGTCACAGATACGCAGTATTTT.

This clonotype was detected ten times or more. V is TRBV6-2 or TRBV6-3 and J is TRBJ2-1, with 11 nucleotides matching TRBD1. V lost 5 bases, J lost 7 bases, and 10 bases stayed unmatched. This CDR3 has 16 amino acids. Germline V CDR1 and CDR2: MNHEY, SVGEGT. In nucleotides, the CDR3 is TGTGCCAGCAGTGCCTGGACAGGGGGCGTATCTAATGAGCAGTTCTTC. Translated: CASSAWTGGVSNEQFF.

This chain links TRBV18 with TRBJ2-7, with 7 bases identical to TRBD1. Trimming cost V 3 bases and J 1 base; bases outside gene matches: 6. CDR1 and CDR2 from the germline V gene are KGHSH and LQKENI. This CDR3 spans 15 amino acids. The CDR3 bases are TGTGCCAGCTCACCTGGGGCAGGGGGATCCTACGAGCAGTACTTC. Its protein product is CASSPGAGGSYEQYF. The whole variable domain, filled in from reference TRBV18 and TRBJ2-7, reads NAGVMQNPRHLVRRRGQEARLRCSPMKGHSHVYWYRQLPEEGLKFMVYLQKENIIDESGMPKERFSAEFPKEGPSILRIQQVVRGDSAAYFCASSPGAGGSYEQYFGPGTRLTVT.